A single sample is the source of the 14 T cell receptor beta chains below, sequenced in a study of T cell repertoires in cytomegalovirus infection. No antigens are known for them. TCRdb re-derived calls from the reads in MiXCR, one entry per CDR3 protein. The sample gives approximately 730,000 distinct CDR3 sequences, 30% to 40% of which show up once; 15% to 20% is in the top ten. The material sequenced was cultured PBMCs, taken from culture after CMV antigen stimulation. These receptors came from a human donor in good health (CMV status not recorded). Some clones in this sample may be carry-over from other donors' samples.

This clonotype was recorded many times. This rearrangement joins TRBV7-2 to TRBJ2-1, with 8 bases identical to TRBD2. The germline V gene has CDR1 SGHTA and CDR2 FQGNSA. CDR3 length: 15 residues. J was trimmed by 2 bases and V by 1 base; bases with no gene match: 1. CDR3 bases: TGTGCCAGCAGCTTAGTAGCGGGACCCTACAATGAGCAGTTCTTC. Translation gives CASSLVAGPYNEQFF.

The rearrangement uses TRBV7-8 and TRBJ2-2; D perhaps matches TRBD2 (6 bases). Germline V gene data show CDR1 as SGHVS and CDR2 as FQNEAQ. The V end was cut by 3 bases, the J end by 1 base, with 9 bases between. This CDR3 is built from 15 residues. CDR3 amino acids: CASSFAGWNTGELFF. The CDR3, as DNA: TGTGCCAGCAGCTTTGCGGGGTGGAACACCGGGGAGCTGTTTTTT.

This chain connects TRBV20-1 to TRBJ2-7; D possibly corresponds to TRBD2 (6 bases). This CDR3 comprises 11 residues. V was shortened by 5 bases and J by 4 bases, with 9 bases between the two germline ends. Germline V gene data show CDR1 as DFQATT and CDR2 as SNEGSKA (reference sequence). This CDR3 reads CSALGGYEQYF. The CDR3 nucleotides are TGCAGTGCTTTGGGGGGATACGAGCAGTACTTC.

The chain links TRBV20-1 to TRBJ1-5; D is uncertain. The V and J ends lost 6 bases and 4 bases respectively, with 10 bases between them. CDR1 is DFQATT, CDR2 SNEGSKA, per germline (reference sequence). The CDR3 length is 12 residues. CDR3 sequence: CSAVFGNQPQHF. The CDR3 nucleotides read TGCAGTGCCGTTTTTGGGAATCAGCCCCAGCATTTT.

The chain joins TRBV20-1 to TRBJ2-3, with 8 nucleotides matching TRBD1. V trimming: 0 bases; J trimming: 2 bases; junction bases outside the gene matches: 7. Germline loops: CDR1 DFQATT, CDR2 SNEGSKA (reference sequence). The CDR3 runs to 16 residues. CDR3 DNA sequence: TGCAGTGCTAGAGATCCGGGGACAGGAAACACAGATACGCAGTATTTT. Translated, it gives CSARDPGTGNTDTQYF.

A word on this clonotype: A junction end diverges from the germline sequence, so it may reflect a read error. J is TRBJ1-2 and V is TRBV2; the D is unclear. Per germline, CDR1 SNHLY and CDR2 FYNNEI. This CDR3 region has 11 residues. This chain's CDR3 is CASSAERTAIF. CDR3 DNA sequence: TGTGCCAGCAGTGCTGAGAGGACCGCGATCTTC.

The J gene is TRBJ1-1, the V gene TRBV19; the match to TRBD1 covers 7 bases. This CDR3 comprises 15 residues. The junction had 11 bases not matched to a gene; V was cut back by 5 bases and J by 5 bases. The germline V gene encodes CDR1 LNHDA and CDR2 SQIVND (reference sequence). The chain's CDR3 is CASSPRGQGGTEAFF. Written as DNA, the CDR3 is TGTGCCAGTAGTCCCCGAGGGCAGGGGGGGACTGAAGCTTTCTTT.

This chain uses TRBV10-2 with TRBJ2-3; 9 nucleotides agree with TRBD1. Trimming took 6 bases from V and 3 from J; bases not matched to a gene: 4. Germline V gene sequence: CDR1 WSHSY, CDR2 SAAADI. This CDR3 contains 14 residues. The CDR3 coding sequence is TGCGCCAGCAGCGGGACAGGGTTGACAGATACGCAGTATTTT. Its protein product is CASSGTGLTDTQYF.

The chain links TRBV7-2 to TRBJ1-5; D unclear. The V gene's germline CDR1 is SGHTA and CDR2 FQGNSA. This CDR3 contains 16 residues. V was trimmed by 4 bases and J by 5 bases, leaving 18 bases between them. CDR3 bases: TGTGCCAGCAGCTCCTTTCCGGGGTCCTCGGATCAGCCCCAGCATTTT. This gives the protein CASSSFPGSSDQPQHF.

This clonotype was detected ten times or more. This chain uses TRBV7-2 with TRBJ1-2; D not certain. V was clipped by 1 base and J by 12 bases, with 15 bases between them. Germline CDR1 reads SGHTA; CDR2 reads FQGNSA. This CDR3 is 13 amino acids long. CDR3 DNA: TGTGCCAGCAGCTTAGGGTGGGAGGGTCGCAACACCTTC. Translating it yields CASSLGWEGRNTF.

This clonotype was seen repeatedly, ten times or more. This rearrangement joins TRBV7-2 to TRBJ1-6; TRBD1 aligns across 7 bases. Germline V CDR1 and CDR2: SGHTA, FQGNSA. The ends lost 5 bases at V and 7 bases at J; junction bases unmatched: 8. The CDR3 is made up of 15 amino acids. The CDR3 DNA follows: TGTGCCAGCAGCACGAGACAGGGTGGGAATTCACCCCTCCACTTT. Translated, it gives CASSTRQGGNSPLHF.

This clonotype has a handful of counts. The chain uses TRBV7-6 and TRBJ1-1; 8 positions agree with TRBD1. V lost 0 bases and J lost 3; bases outside the gene matches: 3. Per germline, CDR1 SGHVS and CDR2 FNYEAQ. This CDR3 region has 15 residues. DNA of the CDR3: TGTGCCAGCAGCTTAGCGGCAGGGGGCCACACTGAAGCTTTCTTT. As protein: CASSLAAGGHTEAFF.

The rearrangement joins TRBV10-3 to TRBJ2-3; 7 bases fit TRBD1. This CDR3 is 15 amino acids long. The J segment lost 1 base and the V segment lost 1 base, leaving 2 bases of the junction unmatched. Germline assignment: CDR1 ENHRY and CDR2 SYGVKD. In nucleotides, the CDR3 is TGTGCCATCAGTGAGTTCCAGGGGGGCACAGATACGCAGTATTTT. It codes for CAISEFQGGTDTQYF.

This clonotype was found many times. The chain recombines TRBV7-2 with TRBJ2-1; 8 bases match TRBD2. The junction had 22 bases not matched to a gene; V was cut back by 6 bases and J by 6 bases. CDR1 is SGHTA, CDR2 FQGNSA, per germline. This CDR3 is built from 19 residues. Here the CDR3 DNA reads TGTGCCAGCAGGCAACGGGGGGGCCGGGTAACGGGCGTATCCAATGAGCAGTTCTTC. Amino acids: CASRQRGGRVTGVSNEQFF.